This T cell receptor (beta chain) was captured by sequencing in a study of blood T cell repertoires in COVID-19. Study at large: COVID-19 samples collected from the United States, Italy and Spain covered acute and convalescent phases. T cells, B-cell-depleted T cells, or PBMCs supplied cDNA or gDNA.

Original handling: Amplified reference gene primers provided the basis for estimating nucleated cell counts. Clones were read by immunoSEQ multiplex PCR, and TCRdb kept only the in-frame ones, dropping some. That table is the source of V, J and clone size, and D and trimming were worked out from the DNA. Of about 210,000 clones listed, 84% are singletons. Sequencing was performed on peripheral blood. The clonotype comes from a woman aged 45-59 years with active or convalescent COVID-19.

CDR3 sequence: CASSEGYEQYF. DNA of the CDR3: TGTGCCAGCTCAGAGGGCTACGAGCAGTACTTC. The rearrangement uses TRBV12-3 or TRBV12-4 and TRBJ2-7; the D gene is possibly TRBD2 (5 bases). Trimming cost V 8 bases and J 3 bases, with 8 bases left between them. CDR3 size: 11 residues.